This TCR beta chain was identified during a study of neoadjuvant nivolumab and ipilimumab in lung cancer. Study-wide findings and caveats: TCR clonality did not significantly correlate with pathologic tumor regression.

Germline CDR1 reads SGHDN; CDR2 reads FVKESK. Trimming took 4 bases from V and 9 from J, leaving 12 bases between them. The CDR3 is made up of 12 amino acids. Libraries were prepared by immunoSEQ multiplex PCR; TCRdb keeps only in-frame clonotypes and omits some of them. The table records roughly 4,100 clones, around three quarters of them present only once. This clone turned up a few times. Its antigen remains unidentified. The receptor comes from an adult with non-small cell lung cancer. The chain employs TRBV14 and TRBJ2-5, with no clear D. This sample comprised peripheral blood, obtained after neoadjuvant nivolumab, alone or with ipilimumab, at or shortly before surgery. CDR3 in amino acids: CASSLFDGSQYF. The CDR3 nucleotides are TGTGCCAGCAGCCTGTTCGACGGGTCCCAGTACTTC.